One and the same sample provided the 29 T cell receptor beta chains below, sequenced in a study of T cell responses to AZD1222 COVID-19 vaccine. Profiling relied on immunoSEQ multiplex PCR, and the TCRdb table lists in-frame clones only, not all of them. The sample lists 100,000 or so clones; about 86% were seen once. The sequences come from peripheral blood, collected on day 0 of AZD1222 vaccination. The receptors were sampled from an adult in good health.

The chain joins TRBV25-1 to TRBJ1-1; 9 nucleotides align to TRBD1. The CDR3 consists of 14 residues. Trimming at V came to 4 bases and at J to 8 bases, leaving 8 bases not matched to a gene. Looked up from germline, CDR1 is MGHDK and CDR2 is SYGVNS. CDR3 region: CASSGPPGQGEAFF. CDR3 DNA: TGTGCCAGCAGTGGCCCTCCGGGACAGGGAGAAGCTTTCTTT.

For the CDR3, the DNA is TGTGCCAGTAGTGAGGGGGGCAGGGTTGAGCAGTTCTTC. This sequence encodes CASSEGGRVEQFF. The V call is TRBV19, the J call TRBJ2-1; D tentatively reads TRBD1 or TRBD2 (6 bases each). V shed 5 bases and J shed 9 bases, with 14 bases lying between them. The CDR3 loop spans 13 amino acids. Germline-derived CDR1 and CDR2 are LNHDA and SQIVND (reference sequence).

The J gene is TRBJ1-6, the V gene TRBV10-3; 8 bases align to TRBD1. CDR1 and CDR2 from the germline V gene are ENHRY and SYGVKD. This CDR3 spans 14 amino acids. Germline trimming cut 4 bases from V and 7 bases from J; bases unmatched to any gene: 3. As DNA, the CDR3 is TGTGCCATCAGTGCGGACAGGGACAATTCACCCCTCCACTTT. Protein product: CAISADRDNSPLHF.

CDR3 sequence reads: CASSPGQGHSPLHF. The CDR3 DNA sequence: TGTGCCAGCAGCCCGGGACAGGGACATTCACCCCTCCACTTT. The chain combines TRBV11-1 with TRBJ1-6, with TRBD1 identical over 9 bases. CDR3 length: 14 amino acids. Germline trimming cut 5 bases from V and 8 bases from J; bases unmatched to any gene: 4. The germline V gene encodes CDR1 SGHAT and CDR2 FQDESV (reference sequence).

The V gene is TRBV15, the J gene TRBJ2-2, with D tentatively TRBD1 (5 bases). Germline V gene lookup returns CDR1 LNHNV and CDR2 YYDKDF (reference sequence). This CDR3 contains 16 residues. Trimming left V 3 bases short and J 6 bases short, with 17 bases between. CDR3 bases: TGTGCCACCAGCAGGGCGGAAGTCAGGGCTTCCGGGGAGCTGTTTTTT. Amino acids: CATSRAEVRASGELFF.

The chain has TRBV28 and TRBJ1-1; D unresolved. Germline assignment: CDR1 MDHEN and CDR2 SYDVKM. The CDR3 sequence is 14 residues long. Trimming removed 7 bases from V and 0 bases from J, with 12 bases in between. The CDR3, as DNA: TGTGCCAGCACTGAGGTCTCTTTGAACACTGAAGCTTTCTTT. Protein product: CASTEVSLNTEAFF.

This rearrangement joins TRBV28 to TRBJ1-5, with D perhaps TRBD1 (6 bases). This CDR3 region has 19 residues. The V end lost 6 bases, the J end lost 0 bases, and 24 bases lay between the germline ends. The V gene's germline CDR1 is MDHEN and CDR2 SYDVKM. The CDR3 DNA sequence: TGTGCCAGCAGGGGAATATCAGGGGCTGCTATTATTAGCAATCAGCCCCAGCATTTT. Its translation is CASRGISGAAIISNQPQHF.

The V and J genes are TRBV18 and TRBJ2-1; 12 positions match TRBD2. Looked up from germline, CDR1 is KGHSH and CDR2 is LQKENI. Unmatched junction bases numbered 8, after V lost 3 bases and J lost 8 bases. CDR3 length: 16 amino acids. The CDR3 spells CASSPSSGRATDEQFF. CDR3 bases: TGTGCCAGCTCACCTTCTAGCGGGAGGGCCACCGATGAGCAGTTCTTC.

This chain joins TRBV27 and TRBJ1-5; 8 nucleotides align to TRBD1. Looked up from germline, CDR1 is MNHEY and CDR2 is SMNVEV (reference sequence). This CDR3 comprises 15 residues. J lost 1 base, V lost 4 bases, and 3 bases had no gene match. The CDR3 spells CASSSGQVSNQPQHF. CDR3 bases: TGTGCCAGCAGTTCGGGACAGGTGAGCAATCAGCCCCAGCATTTT.

Points on this clone: Sequence at one end of the junction differs from germline and may be a read error. The chain combines TRBV9 with TRBJ1-1; perhaps TRBD1 as D (5 bases). The CDR3 loop spans 13 amino acids. The V gene's germline CDR1 is SGDLS and CDR2 YYNGEE. The CDR3 region is CASSVGGTPEAFF. CDR3 nucleotides: TGTGCCAGCAGCGTTGGAGGGACCCCTGAGGCTTTCTTT.

This chain connects TRBV28 to TRBJ1-1, with TRBD1 as a possible D gene (5 bases). Deletions cut 6 bases from V and 1 base from J, with 15 bases between. The CDR3 length is 15 residues. Germline V gives CDR1 MDHEN, CDR2 SYDVKM. The DNA for the CDR3 is TGTGCCAGCAGCACCGGGGACTCTAGGAACACTGAAGCTTTCTTT. This codes for CASSTGDSRNTEAFF.

The chain employs TRBV6-5 and TRBJ1-4; D not resolved. The CDR3 spans 14 residues. V was trimmed by 6 bases and J by 8 bases, leaving 16 bases between them. Germline V gene sequence: CDR1 MNHEY, CDR2 SVGAGI. CDR3 region: CASSHGPTREKLFF. The CDR3 nucleotides read TGTGCCAGCAGCCACGGGCCTACTCGGGAAAAACTGTTTTTT.

CDR3 residues: CASSHGSLAAYNEQFF. The CDR3 region has the DNA TGTGCCAGCAGCCACGGTTCCCTAGCGGCCTACAATGAGCAGTTCTTC. V is TRBV3-1 (or the pseudogene TRBV3-2) and J is TRBJ2-1, with TRBD2 matching 7 bases. The CDR3 extends over 16 amino acids. CDR1 is LGHDT, CDR2 YNNKEL, per germline (reference sequence). V was clipped by 3 bases and J by 2 bases; unmatched bases: 7.

The chain combines TRBV24-1 with TRBJ2-3; D is unclear. The CDR3 runs to 17 residues. The ends were cut back, 7 bases at V and 0 bases at J, with 19 bases in the middle. Germline assignment: CDR1 KGHDR and CDR2 SFDVKD. CDR3 region: CATSRSFGKSSTDTQYF. The CDR3 DNA follows: TGTGCCACCAGCAGATCCTTTGGTAAATCCAGCACAGATACGCAGTATTTT.

This sequence joins TRBV27 and TRBJ1-5; D gene unclear. Trimming cost V 8 bases and J 3 bases, with 8 bases left between them. CDR3 length: 12 residues. In germline, CDR1 is MNHEY, CDR2 SMNVEV (reference sequence). CDR3 DNA: TGTGCCAGCTCCGATCCCAATCAGCCCCAGCATTTT. Amino acids: CASSDPNQPQHF.

The chain joins TRBV3-1 (or the pseudogene TRBV3-2) to TRBJ2-6; D remains unclear. This CDR3 has 14 amino acids. The germline V gene encodes CDR1 LGHDT and CDR2 YNNKEL (reference sequence). The V end lost 4 bases, the J end lost 4 bases, and 8 bases lay between the germline ends. The CDR3 region is CASSRQDGANVLTF. CDR3 DNA sequence: TGTGCCAGCAGCCGTCAGGACGGGGCCAACGTCCTGACTTTC.

The gene calls are TRBV7-9 and TRBJ2-1, with D possibly TRBD2 on 5 matching bases. Trimming removed 2 bases at V and 5 bases at J, with 13 bases between. Germline V gene lookup returns CDR1 SEHNR and CDR2 FQNEAQ (reference sequence). The CDR3 is 15 residues long. The CDR3 is CASSLRLFTHNEQFF. The CDR3 DNA is TGTGCCAGCAGCTTAAGACTATTCACACACAATGAGCAGTTCTTC.

V usage is TRBV13 and J usage is TRBJ2-5; no clear D gene. Germline CDR1 PRHDT, CDR2 FYEKMQ (reference sequence). Trimming stripped 5 bases from V and 3 bases from J, with 10 bases between. The CDR3 contains 13 residues. The CDR3 coding sequence is TGTGCCAGCAGCCCTTACTACGAAGAGACCCAGTACTTC. Translation: CASSPYYEETQYF. Using reference TRBV13 and TRBJ2-5 for the parts outside the CDR3, the full variable domain is AAGVIQSPRHLIKEKRETATLKCYPIPRHDTVYWYQQGPGQDPQFLISFYEKMQSDKGSIPDRFSAQQFSDYHSELNMSSLELGDSALYFCASSPYYEETQYFGPGTRLLVL.

This clone was seen just once. The J gene is TRBJ2-7, the V gene TRBV6-2 or TRBV6-3; the match to TRBD2 covers 10 bases. The germline CDR1 and CDR2 sequences are MNHEY and SVGEGT. The junction had 6 bases not matched to a gene; V was cut back by 4 bases and J by 3 bases. This CDR3 contains 15 residues. The CDR3 sequence: CASSSLAGALYEQYF. DNA for the CDR3: TGTGCCAGCAGTTCGCTAGCGGGAGCCCTCTACGAGCAGTACTTC.

V usage is TRBV5-1 and J usage is TRBJ2-3, with D unclear. Trimming took 0 bases from V and 4 from J, leaving 9 bases between them. Germline values: CDR1 SGHRS, CDR2 YFSETQ. The CDR3 covers 14 residues. The CDR3 spells CASSLERVPDTQYF. The DNA of the CDR3 is TGCGCCAGCAGCTTGGAAAGGGTCCCAGATACGCAGTATTTT.

The rearrangement joins TRBV15 to TRBJ2-3, with TRBD2 matching over 10 bases. The CDR3 is made up of 18 amino acids. The V segment lost 4 bases and the J segment 2 bases; nucleotides outside the gene matches: 12. From germline, CDR1 is LNHNV and CDR2 YYDKDF (reference sequence). The DNA for the CDR3 is TGTGCCACCAGCATTCCGCTCGCTAGCGGGAGACCCACAGATACGCAGTATTTT. Protein sequence: CATSIPLASGRPTDTQYF.

This chain joins TRBV5-1 and TRBJ2-7; 8 bases fit TRBD2. Germline assignment: CDR1 SGHRS and CDR2 YFSETQ. Trimming cost V 4 bases and J 5 bases; bases outside gene matches: 8. The CDR3 totals 14 residues. DNA for the CDR3: TGCGCCAGCAGCCAAGGGACTAGGGCCAACGAGCAGTACTTC. Translated, it gives CASSQGTRANEQYF.

This chain joins TRBV5-1 and TRBJ2-1; 8 nucleotides line up with TRBD2. V was pared by 0 bases and J by 3 bases, with 8 bases of the junction left unmatched. CDR3 length: 17 residues. Germline V gene sequence: CDR1 SGHRS, CDR2 YFSETQ. The CDR3 DNA reads as TGCGCCAGCAGCTTGGCCGAGGCTAGCGGGTTCTACAATGAGCAGTTCTTC. Amino acid sequence: CASSLAEASGFYNEQFF.

A single count supports this clone. The chain recombines TRBV28 with TRBJ2-1; TRBD2 aligns across 11 bases. The CDR3 length is 14 residues. Trimming took 5 bases from V and 12 from J; bases not matched to a gene: 9. The germline V gene has CDR1 MDHEN and CDR2 SYDVKM. The CDR3 spells CASSPLAGGRGQFF. Written as DNA, the CDR3 is TGTGCCAGCAGTCCCCTAGCGGGGGGTCGGGGGCAGTTCTTC.

The rearrangement uses TRBV4-1 and TRBJ2-7, with 10 bases matching TRBD1. V gave up 0 bases and J gave up 6 bases; unmatched junction bases: 5. The V gene's germline CDR1 is MGHRA and CDR2 YSYEKL. The CDR3 runs to 15 residues. The CDR3 spells CASSQEGDRGREQYF. CDR3 in DNA: TGCGCCAGCAGCCAAGAAGGGGACAGGGGCCGCGAGCAGTACTTC.

This rearrangement joins TRBV15 to TRBJ2-7; 8 nucleotides agree with TRBD1. From germline, CDR1 is LNHNV and CDR2 YYDKDF (reference sequence). The CDR3 is made up of 15 amino acids. V was pared by 0 bases and J by 2 bases, with 3 bases of the junction left unmatched. The DNA for the CDR3 is TGTGCCACCAGCAGAGATGCAGGGGGCGCCTACGAGCAGTACTTC. This gives the protein CATSRDAGGAYEQYF.

The rearrangement links TRBV27 to TRBJ2-1; TRBD2 matches at 7 bases. V was pared by 2 bases and J by 9 bases, with 1 base of the junction left unmatched. The CDR3 spans 12 residues. The V gene's germline CDR1 is MNHEY and CDR2 SMNVEV (reference sequence). The CDR3: CASSLGTTEQFF. DNA of the CDR3: TGTGCCAGCAGTTTAGGGACTACTGAGCAGTTCTTC.

The chain carries TRBV30 and TRBJ1-1; TRBD1 is a possible D gene (5 bases). Germline assignment: CDR1 GTSNPN and CDR2 SVGIG (reference sequence). This CDR3 is 15 amino acids long. The V end was cut by 2 bases, the J end by 6 bases, with 19 bases between. Here the CDR3 reads CAWSSIGRASPEAFF. CDR3 bases: TGTGCCTGGAGTTCGATTGGCAGGGCCTCCCCTGAAGCTTTCTTT.

The V and J genes are TRBV19 and TRBJ1-5; 10 positions agree with TRBD1. This CDR3 is 18 amino acids long. Germline lookup yields CDR1 LNHDA and CDR2 SQIVND (reference sequence). The V gene end was trimmed by 6 bases and the J gene end by 2 bases; junction bases not matched to a gene: 13. CDR3 in amino acids: CASSTFRQGADGNQPQHF. CDR3 nucleotides: TGTGCCAGTAGCACGTTCCGACAGGGGGCGGACGGCAATCAGCCCCAGCATTTT.